This T cell receptor (beta chain) was observed in a study of T-cell reconstitution after alpha-beta-depleted transplantation in children. In its sample, this clonotype was seen many times. Germline-derived CDR1 and CDR2 are MNHNS and SASEGT. The CDR3 has 16 residues. V gave up 3 bases and J gave up 1 base; unmatched junction bases: 2. Researchers prepared the TCRbeta library using unique molecular identifiers, the study reports. TCRdb reprocessed the PCR reads via MiXCR and lists one record per CDR3 protein. The sample includes around 800,000 distinct CDR3 sequences, 15% to 20% of them seen just once.

The TCR originated in a male patient younger than 18 who had a stem cell transplant for acute lymphoblastic leukemia, so the T cells may come from the graft donor. The chain carries TRBV6-1 and TRBJ2-1; 11 bases agree with TRBD2. The starting material was PBMCs, mostly from graft donor cells, obtained 360 days after TCRalphabeta/CD19-depleted stem cell transplant. The CDR3: CASSDSGRGSYNEQFF. In DNA form, the CDR3 reads TGTGCCAGCAGTGATAGCGGGAGGGGTTCCTACAATGAGCAGTTCTTC.